This T cell receptor (beta chain) was documented in a study of siplizumab effects on memory and regulatory T cells. Study-level results: To unstimulated subsets, only a minor fraction of alloreactive clones could be mapped.

Using immunoSEQ multiplex PCR, the repertoire was profiled, and TCRdb retains in-frame clones only, with some absent. The table records roughly 70,000 clones, roughly 93% of them present only once. Points on this clone: The target antigen is unknown.

Trimming shortened V by 4 bases and J by 1 base, and 14 bases separated the two germline ends. This CDR3 is 15 amino acids long. Germline V lookup: CDR1 SGDLS, CDR2 YYNGEE. Sequencing used CD8+ T cells sorted from blood. The chain employs TRBV9 and TRBJ1-2; maybe TRBD1 (5 bases). The source is a human donor in good health. The CDR3 DNA reads TGTGCCAGCAGCCTCGATATGGGGGGTAACTATGGCTACACCTTC. Amino acids: CASSLDMGGNYGYTF.